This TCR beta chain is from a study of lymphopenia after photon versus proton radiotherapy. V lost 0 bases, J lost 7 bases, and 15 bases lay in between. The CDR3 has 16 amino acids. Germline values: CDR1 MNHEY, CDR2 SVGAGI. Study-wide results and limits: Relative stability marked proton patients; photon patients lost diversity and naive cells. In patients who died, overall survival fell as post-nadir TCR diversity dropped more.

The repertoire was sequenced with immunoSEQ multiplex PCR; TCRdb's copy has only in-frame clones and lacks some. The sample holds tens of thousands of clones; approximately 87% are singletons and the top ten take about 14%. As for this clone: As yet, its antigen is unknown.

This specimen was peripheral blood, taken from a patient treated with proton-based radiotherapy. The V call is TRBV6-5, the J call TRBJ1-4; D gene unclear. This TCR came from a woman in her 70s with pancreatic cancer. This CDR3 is CASSYSLRGGSEKLFF. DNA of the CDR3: TGTGCCAGCAGTTACTCTCTCCGGGGTGGGAGTGAAAAACTGTTTTTT.